The 13 T cell receptor beta chains presented below share a single source sample, sequenced in a study of cytomegalovirus exposure and HLA in healthy donors. PCR used 60 Vbeta primers and 13 Jbeta primers. Profiling relied on immunoSEQ multiplex PCR, and the TCRdb table lists in-frame clones only, not all of them. The repertoire table contains some 120,000 clones. The source material was PBMCs. The receptors come from a man aged 30-40 years in good health and CMV-seronegative.

CDR3 region: CASSPQSTDYNEQFF. CDR3 DNA: TGTGCCAGCAGCCCCCAGAGCACAGACTACAATGAGCAGTTCTTC. The chain is built from TRBV5-4 and TRBJ2-1; unclear D gene. Trimming left V 4 bases short and J 3 bases short, with 14 bases between. The germline V gene has CDR1 SGHNT and CDR2 YYREEE (reference sequence). The CDR3 runs 15 residues.

The CDR3 sequence is CASKWTDNQPQHF. CDR3 DNA sequence: TGTGCCAGCAAATGGACAGACAATCAGCCCCAGCATTTT. The rearrangement links TRBV2 to TRBJ1-5, with D tentatively TRBD1 (6 bases). V gave up 7 bases and J gave up 3 bases, with 10 bases separating them. Germline CDR1 and CDR2: SNHLY and FYNNEI. The CDR3 sequence is 13 residues long.

The rearrangement joins TRBV10-1 to TRBJ1-4, with a tentative D call TRBD1 (6 bases). The CDR3 runs to 13 residues. Trimming cost V 3 bases and J 8 bases, with 10 bases left between them. Germline values: CDR1 WNHNN, CDR2 SYGVQD (reference sequence). The CDR3 reads CASSEMQGEKLFF. CDR3 nucleotides: TGCGCCAGCAGTGAAATGCAGGGGGAAAAACTGTTTTTT.

The CDR3 sequence is CASSFPLTPNEQFF. The DNA for the CDR3 is TGTGCCAGCAGCTTTCCTCTCACTCCCAATGAGCAGTTCTTC. V is TRBV11-2 and J is TRBJ2-1; D is unresolved. CDR3 size: 14 residues. With 3 bases removed from V and 6 bases from J, the gap between germline ends came to 12 bases. CDR1 SGHAT and CDR2 FQNNGV come from the germline V gene.

V usage is TRBV6-1 and J usage is TRBJ2-3; D not certain. This CDR3 comprises 14 residues. Trimming shortened V by 3 bases and J by 2 bases, and 9 bases separated the two germline ends. The germline gives CDR1 MNHNS, CDR2 SASEGT. The CDR3 region has the DNA TGTGCCAGCAGTGAGCCAGGTAACACAGATACGCAGTATTTT. Its protein is CASSEPGNTDTQYF.

This chain joins TRBV6-4 and TRBJ2-7; weak D call: TRBD1 (7 bases). Germline V gene data show CDR1 as MRHNA and CDR2 as SNTAGT. The CDR3 consists of 15 residues. This CDR3 is CASRRGDSGPYEQYF. CDR3 in DNA: TGTGCAAGCCGCAGGGGGGACTCAGGTCCCTACGAGCAGTACTTC.

The chain combines TRBV9 with TRBJ2-7; D may be TRBD1 (5 bases). Trimming cost V 0 bases and J 5 bases, with 12 bases left between them. Germline CDR1 SGDLS, CDR2 YYNGEE. This CDR3 contains 14 residues. CDR3 residues: CASSVGGPRDEQYF. The DNA of the CDR3 is TGTGCCAGCAGCGTAGGGGGCCCACGGGACGAGCAGTACTTC.

The rearrangement joins TRBV5-6 to TRBJ2-7; D may be TRBD1 (5 bases). CDR1 and CDR2 (germline): SGHDT, YYEEEE. V shed 4 bases and J shed 3 bases, with 14 bases lying between them. This CDR3 contains 14 residues. The chain's CDR3 is CASSGWGTLYEQYF. The CDR3 region has the DNA TGTGCCAGCAGCGGGTGGGGCACTCTCTACGAGCAGTACTTC. Supplemented by reference TRBV5-6 and TRBJ2-7, the full variable domain reads DAGVTQSPTHLIKTRGQQVTLRCSPKSGHDTVSWYQQALGQGPQFIFQYYEEEERQRGNFPDRFSGHQFPNYSSELNVNALLLGDSALYLCASSGWGTLYEQYFGPGTRLTVT.

The V gene is TRBV11-2, the J gene TRBJ2-3; tentatively, D is TRBD1 (5 bases). V was pared by 0 bases and J by 1 base, with 8 bases between. Germline loops: CDR1 SGHAT, CDR2 FQNNGV. This CDR3 region has 15 residues. The CDR3 loop reads CASSLDGHRTDTQYF. CDR3 DNA: TGTGCCAGCAGCTTAGATGGACACCGCACAGATACGCAGTATTTT.

CDR3 loop: CILGDREETQYF. The CDR3, as DNA: TGCATTTTGGGGGACAGAGAAGAGACCCAGTACTTC. V and J are TRBV29-1 and TRBJ2-5, with 7 bases identical to TRBD1. The germline gives CDR1 SQVTM, CDR2 ANQGSEA. The CDR3 consists of 12 residues.

The rearrangement joins TRBV19 to TRBJ1-4; 8 nucleotides agree with TRBD1. The CDR3 length is 14 residues. V lost 10 bases, J lost 3 bases, and 7 bases stayed unmatched. From germline, CDR1 is LNHDA and CDR2 SQIVND (reference sequence). Written as DNA, the CDR3 is TGTGCCACCACTCCGGGACAGGCTAATGAAAAACTGTTTTTT. Translated, it gives CATTPGQANEKLFF.

The CDR3 sequence is CAWSVGQELYEQYF. Here the CDR3 DNA reads TGTGCCTGGAGTGTAGGACAGGAGCTCTACGAGCAGTACTTC. This chain links TRBV30 with TRBJ2-7; 7 bases align to TRBD1. The CDR3 contains 14 residues. Germline V lookup: CDR1 GTSNPN, CDR2 SVGIG (reference sequence). V dropped 0 bases and J dropped 3; count of bases not matched to a gene: 5.

The chain links TRBV30 to TRBJ1-1; D not resolved. This CDR3 has 15 amino acids. With 3 bases removed from V and 4 bases from J, the gap between germline ends came to 18 bases. Germline lookup yields CDR1 GTSNPN and CDR2 SVGIG (reference sequence). CDR3 nucleotide sequence: TGTGCCTGGAGAAAGAGTAATCTCCCTGTCACTGAAGCTTTCTTT. This translates into CAWRKSNLPVTEAFF.